This TCR beta chain was sequenced for a study of cytomegalovirus exposure and HLA in healthy donors. The V gene end was trimmed by 2 bases and the J gene end by 5 bases; junction bases not matched to a gene: 3. Germline CDR1 and CDR2: SGHTA and FQGTGA. This CDR3 is 14 amino acids long. Study results and caveats: There were approximately 150 TCR beta chains listed as cytomegalovirus-associated. Most CMV-associated TCR beta chains were later found to appear HLA-restricted.

It was with 60 Vbeta and 13 Jbeta primers that the PCR ran. The protocol was immunoSEQ multiplex PCR, while the TCRdb copy is restricted to in-frame clones and leaves out a portion. The profile shows 140,000 to 150,000 clones, approximately 78% of them singletons. With regard to this clone: Antigen unknown.

This receptor was taken from a female donor in good health and CMV-seronegative. Source material: PBMCs. V usage is TRBV7-3 and J usage is TRBJ2-1; the match to TRBD2 covers 7 bases. This chain's CDR3 is CASSLSGTNNEQFF. CDR3 DNA sequence: TGTGCCAGCAGCTTATCGGGGACTAACAATGAGCAGTTCTTC. Combining the CDR3 with reference TRBV7-3 and TRBJ2-1 gives the whole variable domain GAGVSQTPSNKVTEKGKYVELRCDPISGHTALYWYRQSLGQGPEFLIYFQGTGAADDSGLPNDRFFAVRPEGSVSTLKIQRTERGDSAVYLCASSLSGTNNEQFFGPGTRLTVL.